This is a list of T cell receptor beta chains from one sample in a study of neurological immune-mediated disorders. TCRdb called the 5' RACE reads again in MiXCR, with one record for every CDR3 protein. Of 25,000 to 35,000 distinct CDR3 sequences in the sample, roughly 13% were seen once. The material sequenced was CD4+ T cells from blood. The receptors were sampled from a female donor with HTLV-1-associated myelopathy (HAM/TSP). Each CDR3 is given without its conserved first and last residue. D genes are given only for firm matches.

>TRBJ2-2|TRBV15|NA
ATSRDTSTGELF
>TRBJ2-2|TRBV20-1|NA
SAPRSGELF
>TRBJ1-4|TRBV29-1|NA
SVIHGGREKLF
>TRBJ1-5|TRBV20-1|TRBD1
SATPRTGGNQPQH
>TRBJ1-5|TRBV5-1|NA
ASSLDDNDNQPQH
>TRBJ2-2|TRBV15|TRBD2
ATSGRWLADNTGELF
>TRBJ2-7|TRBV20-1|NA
SASQGYPYEQY
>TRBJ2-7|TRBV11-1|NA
ASSLTYEQY
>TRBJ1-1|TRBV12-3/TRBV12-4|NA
ASSPGRGGTEAF
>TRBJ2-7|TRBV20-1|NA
SARGAGSYEQY
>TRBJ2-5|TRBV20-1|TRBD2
SARLAGGPGETQY
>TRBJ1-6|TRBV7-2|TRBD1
ASTKRGQGNSPLH
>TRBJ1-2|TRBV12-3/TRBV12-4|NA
ASSPLGPYT
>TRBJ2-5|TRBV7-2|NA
VSSPPETAQETQY
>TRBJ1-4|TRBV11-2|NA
ASSSGGEKLF
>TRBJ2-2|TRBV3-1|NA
ASSQDLGQNTGELF
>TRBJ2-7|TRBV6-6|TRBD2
ATTGGASSYEQY
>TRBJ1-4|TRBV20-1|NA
SVISATNEKLF
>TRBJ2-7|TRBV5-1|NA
ASSLVGSYEQY
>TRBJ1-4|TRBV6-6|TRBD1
ASSFDREIEKLF
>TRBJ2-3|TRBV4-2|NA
ASSQGGLTDTQY
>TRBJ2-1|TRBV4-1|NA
ASSQVEGGWNEQF
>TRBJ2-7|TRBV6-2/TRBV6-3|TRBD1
ASSFDPRTGPYEQY
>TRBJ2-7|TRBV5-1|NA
ASRTEGSYEQY
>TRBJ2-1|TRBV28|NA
ASGPSAYNEQF
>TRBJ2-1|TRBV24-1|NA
ATSDSRAVEQF
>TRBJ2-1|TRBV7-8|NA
ASSLVLDEQF
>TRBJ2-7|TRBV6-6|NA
ASSYSEYPSAYEQY
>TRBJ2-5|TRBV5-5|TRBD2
ASSGTSGSIETQY
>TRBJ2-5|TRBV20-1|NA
SARSGRTETQY
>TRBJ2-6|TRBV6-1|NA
ASSGSGANVLT
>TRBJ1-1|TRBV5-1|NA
ASSQGEHTEAF
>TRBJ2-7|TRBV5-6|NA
ASSLGLEQY
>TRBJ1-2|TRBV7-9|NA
ASSDIGTNYGYT
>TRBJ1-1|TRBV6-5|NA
ASRSGALSTEAF
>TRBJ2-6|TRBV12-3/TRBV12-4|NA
ASARTSGANVLT
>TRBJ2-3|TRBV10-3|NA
VMRPTSSRYTDTQY
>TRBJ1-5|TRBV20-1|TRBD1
SARDPGQGGGKTQH
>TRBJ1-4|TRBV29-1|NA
SAGTSMGEKLF
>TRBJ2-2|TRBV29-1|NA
SALTGELF
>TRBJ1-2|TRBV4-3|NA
ASSQGLNYGYT
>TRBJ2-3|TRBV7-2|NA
ASSLRTDTQY
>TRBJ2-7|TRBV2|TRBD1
ASSTGQGAQEQY
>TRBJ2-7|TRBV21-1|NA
ASMFVQAFGGEQY
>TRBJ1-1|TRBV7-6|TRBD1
ASSYSGGANTEAF
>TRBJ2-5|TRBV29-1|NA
SVRHGEETQY
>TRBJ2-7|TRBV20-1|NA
SATPPGARPYEQY
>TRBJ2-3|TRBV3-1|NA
ASSQEIGLTDTQY
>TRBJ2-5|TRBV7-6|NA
ASLGAWGLRETQY